Presented here are 17 T cell receptor beta chains from one specimen sequenced in a study of cytomegalovirus exposure and HLA in healthy donors. In the PCR, 60 Vbeta and 13 Jbeta primers were used. Profiled with immunoSEQ multiplex PCR; TCRdb holds only in-frame clones, not every one. This sample's clone table lists 90,000 to 150,000 clones. The specimen was PBMCs. The receptors stem from a man between 18 and 35 years old in good health and CMV-seronegative.

The V call is TRBV5-6, the J call TRBJ1-4; possibly TRBD1 for D (5 bases). The germline CDR1 and CDR2 sequences are SGHDT and YYEEEE. Trimming took off 4 bases at V and 7 bases at J, with 14 bases between the two ends. The CDR3 has 14 amino acids. As DNA, the CDR3 is TGTGCCAGCAGCCCTAGGGGTCTGGGTGAAAAACTGTTTTTT. Protein product: CASSPRGLGEKLFF.

This chain uses TRBV11-2 with TRBJ1-5; unclear D gene. The CDR3 is 13 residues long. Looked up from germline, CDR1 is SGHAT and CDR2 is FQNNGV. Trimming shortened V by 5 bases and J by 1 base, and 6 bases separated the two germline ends. Here the CDR3 DNA reads TGTGCCAGCAGCCAGACAAGCAATCAGCCCCAGCATTTT. Encoded protein: CASSQTSNQPQHF.

This chain connects TRBV2 to TRBJ1-1; D might be TRBD1 (5 bases). CDR3 length equals 11 residues. Trimming pared 11 bases from V and 1 base from J, leaving 8 bases between. In germline, CDR1 is SNHLY, CDR2 FYNNEI. The CDR3 region is CAGGENTEAFF. CDR3 DNA sequence: TGTGCCGGAGGGGAGAACACTGAAGCTTTCTTT.

The chain uses TRBV19 and TRBJ2-7; 10 bases align to TRBD2. The V and J ends lost 6 bases and 7 bases, in that order; junction bases with no gene match: 6. Germline V gene data show CDR1 as LNHDA and CDR2 as SQIVND (reference sequence). This CDR3 has 13 residues. CDR3 region: CASRLAGSSEQYF. The CDR3 nucleotides read TGTGCCAGTAGACTAGCGGGGTCTTCGGAGCAGTACTTC.

The chain combines TRBV10-1 with TRBJ2-7; a possible D gene is TRBD2 (5 bases). There are 15 residues in the CDR3. Deletions cut 2 bases from V and 0 bases from J, with 11 bases between. The germline V gene has CDR1 WNHNN and CDR2 SYGVQD (reference sequence). CDR3 region: CASSEAGLSSYEQYF. The CDR3 nucleotides are TGCGCCAGCAGTGAGGCGGGTTTAAGCTCCTACGAGCAGTACTTC.

The chain joins TRBV7-9 to TRBJ1-1; a possible D gene is TRBD1 (6 bases). The germline CDR1 and CDR2 sequences are SEHNR and FQNEAQ (reference sequence). The CDR3 sequence is 15 residues long. V gave up 4 bases and J gave up 5 bases, with 17 bases separating them. CDR3 sequence: CASSSSGGLLTEAFF. The DNA for the CDR3 is TGTGCCAGCAGCTCGAGCGGGGGGCTTTTGACTGAAGCTTTCTTT.

V gene TRBV2 combines with J gene TRBJ2-2; 8 nucleotides line up with TRBD1. V was clipped by 10 bases and J by 6 bases; unmatched bases: 1. This CDR3 is 11 amino acids long. Germline values: CDR1 SNHLY, CDR2 FYNNEI. The CDR3 DNA follows: TGTGCCATACAGGGGGCCGGGGAGCTGTTTTTT. This gives the protein CAIQGAGELFF.

V is TRBV5-1 and J is TRBJ1-2, with a weak D call TRBD1 (6 bases). The CDR3 consists of 14 residues. Germline CDR1 and CDR2: SGHRS and YFSETQ. The germline V and J ends were trimmed by 4 bases and 8 bases, with 18 bases remaining between them. CDR3 DNA: TGCGCCAGCAGCCTCTGGACAGTACCCAGCGGCTACACCTTC. Its translation: CASSLWTVPSGYTF.

DNA for the CDR3: TGTGCCACCAGCAGTGGGGGGGGGACAGGGGTTTCATCCGAGCAGTACTTC. Protein product: CATSSGGGTGVSSEQYF. This rearrangement joins TRBV15 to TRBJ2-7; 10 bases are shared with TRBD1. The ends lost 3 bases at V and 6 bases at J; junction bases unmatched: 14. The CDR3 is 17 residues long. Germline V gives CDR1 LNHNV, CDR2 YYDKDF (reference sequence).

Note on this clone: Compared with germline, one end of the junction differs, possibly owing to a read error. The sample carries other DNA sequences with the same CDR3. This chain joins TRBV19 and TRBJ1-1; TRBD1 matches 8 bases. CDR1 and CDR2 from the germline V gene are LNHDA and SQIVND (reference sequence). CDR3 length: 13 residues. The CDR3 bases are TGTGCCAGTAGTGTGGACAGGGACACTGAAGCCTTCTTT. Its translation is CASSVDRDTEAFF.

J is TRBJ2-7 and V is TRBV7-6; 8 bases map to TRBD2. Looked up from germline, CDR1 is SGHVS and CDR2 is FNYEAQ. J lost 5 bases, V lost 8 bases, and 14 bases had no gene match. The CDR3 totals 15 residues. CDR3 protein: CASEPGLGGLDEQYF. CDR3 DNA: TGTGCCAGCGAACCGGGACTAGGCGGTCTGGACGAGCAGTACTTC.

V is TRBV19 and J is TRBJ2-7; 11 bases map to TRBD1. With V trimmed by 5 bases and J by 2 bases, 11 bases remained unmatched. The CDR3 consists of 17 residues. Germline V CDR1 and CDR2: LNHDA, SQIVND (reference sequence). CDR3 residues: CASSLHFPGQGAYEQYF. The CDR3 DNA reads TGTGCCAGTAGTCTCCACTTTCCGGGACAGGGGGCCTACGAGCAGTACTTC.

The gene calls are TRBV6-5 and TRBJ1-1; 8 positions match TRBD1. Germline V gives CDR1 MNHEY, CDR2 SVGAGI. There are 13 residues in the CDR3. J gave up 11 bases and V 5 bases, and 10 bases lay outside the gene matches. The CDR3 DNA reads as TGTGCCAGCAGTGGACAGGGAAGAGTGTCTGCTTTCTTT. Residues: CASSGQGRVSAFF.

The chain recombines TRBV10-2 with TRBJ1-1; D is uncertain. Germline CDR1 and CDR2: WSHSY and SAAADI. The CDR3 extends over 14 amino acids. V was clipped by 7 bases and J by 2 bases, with 14 bases between them. The CDR3 coding sequence is TGCGCCAGCATCCTGGGCGGGTCCAACACTGAAGCTTTCTTT. This encodes CASILGGSNTEAFF.

DNA of the CDR3: TGTGCCAGCAGCGCGGGTGCGGGAGGGGTTGTTGAGCAGTTCTTC. Translated: CASSAGAGGVVEQFF. This rearrangement joins TRBV9 to TRBJ2-1; 9 nucleotides agree with TRBD2. The germline V gene has CDR1 SGDLS and CDR2 YYNGEE. The V segment lost 3 bases and the J segment 9 bases; nucleotides outside the gene matches: 10. The CDR3 totals 15 residues.

This chain connects TRBV2 to TRBJ2-1; D is unresolved. V lost 5 bases and J 5 bases, leaving 10 bases between the germline ends. The CDR3 has 13 residues. Germline CDR1 and CDR2: SNHLY and FYNNEI. CDR3: CASSSARDNEQFF. The DNA of the CDR3 is TGTGCCAGCAGTAGCGCGAGAGACAATGAGCAGTTCTTC. Full variable domain (remainder filled in from reference TRBV2 and TRBJ2-1): EPEVTQTPSHQVTQMGQEVILRCVPISNHLYFYWYRQILGQKVEFLVSFYNNEISEKSEIFDDQFSVERPDGSNFTLKIRSTKLEDSAMYFCASSSARDNEQFFGPGTRLTVL.

J is TRBJ2-7 and V is TRBV6-4; 8 nucleotides align to TRBD1. Germline CDR1 is MRHNA and CDR2 is SNTAGT. This CDR3 has 13 amino acids. After removal of 4 bases from V and 6 bases from J, the junction contained 5 bases not matched to a gene. The CDR3 sequence is CASSVGQGGEQYF. The CDR3 DNA sequence: TGTGCCAGCAGTGTCGGACAGGGAGGCGAGCAGTACTTC.